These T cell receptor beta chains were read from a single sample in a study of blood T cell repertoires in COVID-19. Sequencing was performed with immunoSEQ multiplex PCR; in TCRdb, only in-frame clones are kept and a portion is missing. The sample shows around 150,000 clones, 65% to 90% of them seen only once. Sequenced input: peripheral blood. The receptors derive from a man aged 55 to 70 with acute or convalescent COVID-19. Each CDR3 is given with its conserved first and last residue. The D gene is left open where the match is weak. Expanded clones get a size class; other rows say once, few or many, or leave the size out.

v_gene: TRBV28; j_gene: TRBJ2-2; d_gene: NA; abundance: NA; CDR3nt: TGTGCCAGCAGTTTTACAGGGCAGAACACCGGGGAGCTGTTTTTT; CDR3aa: CASSFTGQNTGELFF
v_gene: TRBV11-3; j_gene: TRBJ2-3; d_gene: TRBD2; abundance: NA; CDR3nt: TGTGCCAGCAGCCGCCGGGGAGCGGGAAAATCCACAGATACGCAGTATTTT; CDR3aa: CASSRRGAGKSTDTQYF
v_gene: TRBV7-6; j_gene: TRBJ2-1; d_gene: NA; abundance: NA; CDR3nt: TGTGCCAGCAGCTTAATCTCAGGGCAGGATGAGCAGTTCTTC; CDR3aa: CASSLISGQDEQFF
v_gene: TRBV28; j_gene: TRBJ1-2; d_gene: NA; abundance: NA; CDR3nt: TGTGCCAGCAGTTTACATTTGGGCAGGGTGGACTATGGCTACACCTTC; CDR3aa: CASSLHLGRVDYGYTF
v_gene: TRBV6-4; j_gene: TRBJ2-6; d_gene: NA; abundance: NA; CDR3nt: TGTGCCAGCAGTGTCGGGGAGCCCTCTGGGGCCAACGTCCTGACTTTC; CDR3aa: CASSVGEPSGANVLTF
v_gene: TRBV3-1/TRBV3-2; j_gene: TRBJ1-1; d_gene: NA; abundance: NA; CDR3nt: TGTGCCAGCAGCCAATCGGGGAACACTGAAGCTTTCTTT; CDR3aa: CASSQSGNTEAFF
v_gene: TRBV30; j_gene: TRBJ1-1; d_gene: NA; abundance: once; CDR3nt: TGTGCCTGGAGTGTACGAAGGACAGCGAACACTGAAGCTTTCTTT; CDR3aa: CAWSVRRTANTEAFF
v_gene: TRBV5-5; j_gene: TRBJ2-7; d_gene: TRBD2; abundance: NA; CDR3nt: TGTGCCAGCAGCTTCCTAGCGGCCTCCTACGAGCAGTACTTC; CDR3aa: CASSFLAASYEQYF
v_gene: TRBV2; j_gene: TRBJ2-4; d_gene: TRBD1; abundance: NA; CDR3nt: TGTGCCAGCAGCGGAACAGGACAGGGGAGGAACATTCAGTACTTC; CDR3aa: CASSGTGQGRNIQYF
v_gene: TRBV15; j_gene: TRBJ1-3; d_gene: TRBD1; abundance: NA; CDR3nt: TGTGCCACCAGCAGGGGCGGGACAGGATTAAATGGAAACACCATATATTTT; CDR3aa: CATSRGGTGLNGNTIYF
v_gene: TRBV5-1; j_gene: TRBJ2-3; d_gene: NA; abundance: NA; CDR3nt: TGCGCCAGCAGCTTAGGGGGAGCCGGCACAGATACGCAGTATTTT; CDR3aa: CASSLGGAGTDTQYF
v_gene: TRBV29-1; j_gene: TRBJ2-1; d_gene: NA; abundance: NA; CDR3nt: TGCAGCGTTGTCCCAGCGGAAAAGGTCTACAATGAGCAGTTCTTC; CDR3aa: CSVVPAEKVYNEQFF
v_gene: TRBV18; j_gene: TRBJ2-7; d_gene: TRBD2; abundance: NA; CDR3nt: TGTGCCAGCTCACCCCTAGCGGGGGGAAACGAGCAGTACTTC; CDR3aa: CASSPLAGGNEQYF
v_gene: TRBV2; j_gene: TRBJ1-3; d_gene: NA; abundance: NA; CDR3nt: TGTGCCAGCAGTCAGGCCGGAAACACCATATATTTT; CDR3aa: CASSQAGNTIYF
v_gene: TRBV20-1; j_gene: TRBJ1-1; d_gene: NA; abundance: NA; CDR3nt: TGCAGTGCTAGACGTGAGACTGAAGCTTTCTTT; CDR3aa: CSARRETEAFF
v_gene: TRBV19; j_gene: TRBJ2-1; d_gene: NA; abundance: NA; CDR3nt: TGTGCCAGTGGTGCCTTTCAATCGGGTGAGCAGTTCTTC; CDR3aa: CASGAFQSGEQFF
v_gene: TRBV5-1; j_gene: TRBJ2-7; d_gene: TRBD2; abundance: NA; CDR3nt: TGCGCCAGCAGCTTGGCTCAGACTAGCGGGAGGTTCGAGCAGTACTTC; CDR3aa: CASSLAQTSGRFEQYF
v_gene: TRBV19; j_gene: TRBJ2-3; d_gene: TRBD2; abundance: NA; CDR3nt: TGTGCCAGTTTAGCCGGGAGGCCGGGGGATACGCAGTATTTT; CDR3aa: CASLAGRPGDTQYF
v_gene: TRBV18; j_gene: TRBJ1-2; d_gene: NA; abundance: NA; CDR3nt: TGTGCCAGCTCCCCGACAGGTTCCTATGGCTACACCTTC; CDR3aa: CASSPTGSYGYTF
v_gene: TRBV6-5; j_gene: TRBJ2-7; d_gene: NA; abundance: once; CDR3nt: TGTGCCAGCAGTTACGGAGCCGGCGAGCAGTACTTC; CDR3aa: CASSYGAGEQYF
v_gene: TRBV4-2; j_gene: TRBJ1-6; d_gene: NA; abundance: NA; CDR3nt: TGTGCCAGCAGCCCTTACAGGGATAACTCACCCCTCCACTTT; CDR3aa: CASSPYRDNSPLHF
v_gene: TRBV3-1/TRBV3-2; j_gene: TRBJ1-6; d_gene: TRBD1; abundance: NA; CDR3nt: TGTGCCAGCAGCCAAGATGGGGGACAGGGTAATTCACCCCTCCACTTT; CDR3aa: CASSQDGGQGNSPLHF
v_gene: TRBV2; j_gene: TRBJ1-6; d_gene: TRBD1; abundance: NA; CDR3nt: TGTGCCAGCGCCGGGACAGAAGCTTCACCCCTCCACTTT; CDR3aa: CASAGTEASPLHF
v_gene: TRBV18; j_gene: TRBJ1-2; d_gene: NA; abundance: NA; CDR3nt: TGTGCCAGCTCACCGACAGCGCAAGCGTACTATGGCTACACCTTC; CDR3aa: CASSPTAQAYYGYTF
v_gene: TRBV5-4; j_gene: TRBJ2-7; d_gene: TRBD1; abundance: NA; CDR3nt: TGTGCCAGCAGCCTGGACAGGCCGCCCAACGAGCAGTACTTC; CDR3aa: CASSLDRPPNEQYF
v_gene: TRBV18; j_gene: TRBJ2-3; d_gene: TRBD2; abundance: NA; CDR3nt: TGTGCCAGCTCTCCGACTAGCGGGAGTACAGATACGCAGTATTTT; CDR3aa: CASSPTSGSTDTQYF
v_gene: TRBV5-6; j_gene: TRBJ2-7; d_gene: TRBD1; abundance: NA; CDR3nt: TGTGCCAGCAGCTCGTCTGGGACAGGGGCGTACGAGCAGTACTTC; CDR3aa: CASSSSGTGAYEQYF
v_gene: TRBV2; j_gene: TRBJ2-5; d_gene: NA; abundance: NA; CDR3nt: TGTGCCAGCAGTGCGCAGGGACTTCTCCAAGAGACCCAGTACTTC; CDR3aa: CASSAQGLLQETQYF
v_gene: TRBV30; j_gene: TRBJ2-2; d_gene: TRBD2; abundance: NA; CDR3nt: TGTGCCTGGAGTGGGCTAGCGGGAATCAACACCGGGGAGCTGTTTTTT; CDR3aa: CAWSGLAGINTGELFF
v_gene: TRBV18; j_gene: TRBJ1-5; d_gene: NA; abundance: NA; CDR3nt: TGTGCCAGCTCACCGGGGGGGACTAATCAGCCCCAGCATTTT; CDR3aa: CASSPGGTNQPQHF
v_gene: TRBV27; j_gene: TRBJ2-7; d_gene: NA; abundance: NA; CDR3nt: TGTGCCAGCAGCCCCTTGGGGGCCGCCTACGAGCAGTACTTC; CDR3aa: CASSPLGAAYEQYF
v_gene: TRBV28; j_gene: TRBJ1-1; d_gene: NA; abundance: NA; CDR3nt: TGTGCCACAGACGGGGCTGAAGCTTTCTTT; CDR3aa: CATDGAEAFF
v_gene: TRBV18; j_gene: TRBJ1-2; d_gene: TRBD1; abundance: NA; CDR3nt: TGTGCCAGCTCACCGACAGGGTCGGGGGACTATGGCTACACCTTC; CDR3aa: CASSPTGSGDYGYTF
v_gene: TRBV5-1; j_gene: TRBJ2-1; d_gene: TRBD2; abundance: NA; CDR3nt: TGCGCCAGCAGCTTGGACGCGGGAGCAGCTTACAATGAGCAGTTCTTC; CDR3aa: CASSLDAGAAYNEQFF
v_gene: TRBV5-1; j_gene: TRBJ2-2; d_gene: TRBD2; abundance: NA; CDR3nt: TGCGCCAGCAGCTTGACTAGCGGGCGGCTCACCGGGGAGCTGTTTTTT; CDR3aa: CASSLTSGRLTGELFF
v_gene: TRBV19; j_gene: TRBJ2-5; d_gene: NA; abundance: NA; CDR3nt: TGTGCCAGTAGTATGCGCGTGCAAGAGACCCAGTACTTC; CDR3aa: CASSMRVQETQYF
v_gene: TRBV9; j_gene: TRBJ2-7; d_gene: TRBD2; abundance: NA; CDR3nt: TGTGCCAGCGGGCGGGGCAGCGGGAGCTACGAGCAGTACTTC; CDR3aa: CASGRGSGSYEQYF
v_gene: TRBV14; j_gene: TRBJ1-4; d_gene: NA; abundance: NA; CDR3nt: TGTGCCAGCAGCCAGGGGGGGGCAACTAATGAAAAACTGTTTTTT; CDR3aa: CASSQGGATNEKLFF
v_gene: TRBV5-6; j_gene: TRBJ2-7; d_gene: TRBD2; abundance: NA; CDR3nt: TGTGCCAGCAGCTCCGGGACTAGCGGGAGAGAGCAGTACTTC; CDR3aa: CASSSGTSGREQYF
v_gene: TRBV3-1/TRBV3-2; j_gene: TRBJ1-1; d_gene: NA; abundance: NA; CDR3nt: TGTGCCAGCAGCCGGAAGGGACAGAACACTGAAGCTTTCTTT; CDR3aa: CASSRKGQNTEAFF
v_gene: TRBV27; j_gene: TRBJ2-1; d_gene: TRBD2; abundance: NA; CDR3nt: TGTGCCAGCAGTCCCCGCGGGAGGGCGTTCAATGAGCAGTTCTTC; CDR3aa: CASSPRGRAFNEQFF
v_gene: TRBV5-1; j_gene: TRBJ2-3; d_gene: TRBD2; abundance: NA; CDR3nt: TGCGCCAGCAGCCTGGGACTAGCGGGAGTTAGCACAGATACGCAGTATTTT; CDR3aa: CASSLGLAGVSTDTQYF
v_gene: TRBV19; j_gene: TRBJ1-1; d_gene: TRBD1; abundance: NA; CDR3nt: TGTGCCAGTAGGCTGACAGGGCGCACTGAAGCTTTCTTT; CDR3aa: CASRLTGRTEAFF
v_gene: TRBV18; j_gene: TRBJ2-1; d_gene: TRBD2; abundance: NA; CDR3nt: TGTGCCAGCTCACCGGGACTAGTGGGTGAGCAGTTCTTC; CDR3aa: CASSPGLVGEQFF
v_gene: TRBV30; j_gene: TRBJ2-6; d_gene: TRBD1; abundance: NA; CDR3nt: TGTGCCTGGAGTTTAGGGACAGGGCAAGCGGATGGGGCCAACGTCCTGACTTTC; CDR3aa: CAWSLGTGQADGANVLTF
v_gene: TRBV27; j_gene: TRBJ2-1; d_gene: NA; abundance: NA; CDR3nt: TGTGCCAGTTCGGGGCTGGGGGGCAATGAGCAGTTCTTC; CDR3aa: CASSGLGGNEQFF
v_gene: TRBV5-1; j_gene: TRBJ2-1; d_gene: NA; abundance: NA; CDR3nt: TGCGCCAGCAGCTTGAACGGGGAAATTAGCTCCTACAATGAGCAGTTCTTC; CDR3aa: CASSLNGEISSYNEQFF
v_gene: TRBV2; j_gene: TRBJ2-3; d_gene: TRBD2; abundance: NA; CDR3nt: TGTGCCAGCAGAGGGACTAGCGGGAGGGCCAATATAGATACGCAGTATTTT; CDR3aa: CASRGTSGRANIDTQYF
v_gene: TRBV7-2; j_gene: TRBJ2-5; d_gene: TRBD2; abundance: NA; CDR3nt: TGTGCCAGCAGCCCGCCGGGACTAGCGGGAGGAGCGGCTCAGTACTTC; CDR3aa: CASSPPGLAGGAAQYF
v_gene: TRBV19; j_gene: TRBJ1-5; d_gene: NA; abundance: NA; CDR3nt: TGTGCCAGTACGGACTTAACGGGCAATCAGCCCCAGCATTTT; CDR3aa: CASTDLTGNQPQHF
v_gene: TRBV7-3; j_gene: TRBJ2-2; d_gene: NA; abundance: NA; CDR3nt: TGTGCCAGCAGCCCCAATGGGCTTACCGGGGAGCTGTTTTTT; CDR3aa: CASSPNGLTGELFF
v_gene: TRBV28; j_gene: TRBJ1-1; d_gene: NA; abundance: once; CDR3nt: TGTGCCAGCGGGGACTTCTTACGCACTGAAGCTTTCTTT; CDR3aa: CASGDFLRTEAFF
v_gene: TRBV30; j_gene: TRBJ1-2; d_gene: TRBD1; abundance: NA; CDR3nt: TGTGCCTGGAGGCCTCCGGGACAGTCTAACTATGGCTACACCTTC; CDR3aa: CAWRPPGQSNYGYTF
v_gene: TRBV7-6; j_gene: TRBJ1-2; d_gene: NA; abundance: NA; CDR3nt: TGTGCCAGCAGCCTCGGTAGTTACACCTTC; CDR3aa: CASSLGSYTF
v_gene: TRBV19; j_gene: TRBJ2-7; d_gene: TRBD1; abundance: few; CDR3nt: TGTGCCAGTTCGACAGGGAAAACATACGAGCAGTACTTC; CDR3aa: CASSTGKTYEQYF